The text below deals with one TCR beta chain. Its specificity is unknown. V gave up 3 bases and J gave up 0 bases, with 11 bases separating them. The length of the CDR3 is 16 residues. Germline CDR1 SGHAT, CDR2 FQNNGV. This entry belongs to a study of immune evolution from preneoplasia to lung adenocarcinoma. Study information: HLA loss of heterozygosity: around 6.5% AIS, about 15% MIA, around 35% ADC, none AAH. Study-wide results and caveats: From normal lung to invasive adenocarcinoma, top clone frequencies appeared to decrease.

TCRdb's copy holds only in-frame clones and misses some; the assay was immunoSEQ multiplex PCR. The data show around 12,000 clones, 82% seen once. V gene TRBV11-2 combines with J gene TRBJ1-4; no reliable D call. Sequenced input: FFPE minimally invasive lung adenocarcinoma tissue. This clonotype was sampled from a person aged 70 to 85 with lung adenocarcinoma. CDR3: CASSLDRAATNEKLFF. The CDR3 DNA is TGTGCCAGCAGCTTGGATCGCGCCGCAACTAATGAAAAACTGTTTTTT.